Following are 18 T cell receptor beta chains from one sample sequenced in a study of control samples from healthy donors and cancer patients. The data were produced by immunoSEQ multiplex PCR, yet TCRdb's version contains in-frame clones alone and is incomplete. The sample consists of around 180,000 clones, around 94% of them appearing once. Sequencing was performed on blood. These receptor sequences come from a woman between 18 and 29 years old in good health.

The rearrangement links TRBV11-3 to TRBJ1-4; no clear D. V lost 1 base and J 15 bases, leaving 9 bases between the germline ends. The germline CDR1 and CDR2 sequences are SGHNT and YENEEA. The CDR3 spans 11 residues. The CDR3 nucleotides read TGTGCCAGCAGCTTAGGAGGGAATGTGTTTTTT. It is translated as CASSLGGNVFF.

The V call is TRBV24-1, the J call TRBJ2-3, with no clear D. This CDR3 has 15 residues. Trimming cost V 5 bases and J 0 bases, with 11 bases left between them. In germline, CDR1 is KGHDR, CDR2 SFDVKD. The CDR3 protein is CATSGWTESTDTQYF. Here the CDR3 DNA reads TGTGCCACCAGTGGCTGGACGGAGAGCACAGATACGCAGTATTTT.

The V and J genes are TRBV28 and TRBJ1-1, with 7 bases aligning to TRBD1. V gave up 8 bases and J gave up 2 bases; unmatched junction bases: 5. The CDR3 extends over 13 amino acids. Germline V gene data show CDR1 as MDHEN and CDR2 as SYDVKM. CDR3 residues: CASAVGGNTEAFF. DNA of the CDR3: TGTGCCAGCGCGGTAGGGGGCAACACTGAAGCTTTCTTT. The full variable domain, in which reference TRBV28 and TRBJ1-1 provide the parts outside the CDR3, is DVKVTQSSRYLVKRTGEKVFLECVQDMDHENMFWYRQDPGLGLRLIYFSYDVKMKEKGDIPEGYSVSREKKERFSLILESASTNQTSMYLCASAVGGNTEAFFGQGTRLTVV.

The chain uses TRBV5-4 and TRBJ1-1, with TRBD1 matching over 12 bases. In germline, CDR1 is SGHNT, CDR2 YYREEE (reference sequence). CDR3 size: 14 residues. V lost 0 bases and J lost 10; bases outside the gene matches: 4. The DNA of the CDR3 is TGTGCCAGCAGCTTGGGGGACAGGGGGCGCCGAGCTTTCTTT. Its translation is CASSLGDRGRRAFF.

J is TRBJ2-1 and V is TRBV11-2; tentative D call: TRBD2 (6 bases). CDR3 size: 13 residues. The V gene's germline CDR1 is SGHAT and CDR2 FQNNGV. Trimming removed 1 base at V and 8 bases at J, with 9 bases between. Here the CDR3 reads CASSLGREDEQFF. The CDR3 nucleotides read TGTGCCAGCAGCTTAGGCAGGGAGGATGAGCAGTTCTTC.

The chain employs TRBV9 and TRBJ1-1; a possible D gene is TRBD1 (5 bases). The germline CDR1 and CDR2 sequences are SGDLS and YYNGEE. V dropped 0 bases and J dropped 6 bases, with 9 bases sitting between them. CDR3 size: 13 residues. The chain's CDR3 is CASSVGRGSEAFF. DNA of the CDR3: TGTGCCAGCAGCGTAGGGAGGGGCTCTGAAGCTTTCTTT.

The rearrangement uses TRBV4-3 and TRBJ2-1, with 7 bases fitting TRBD1. From germline, CDR1 is LGHNA and CDR2 YSLEER. The CDR3 has 17 amino acids. After removal of 0 bases from V and 5 bases from J, the junction contained 10 bases not matched to a gene. Here the CDR3 reads CASSQDLDRIVDNEQFF. The DNA of the CDR3 is TGCGCCAGCAGCCAAGATCTGGACAGGATAGTGGACAATGAGCAGTTCTTC.

V is TRBV24-1 and J is TRBJ1-5; unclear D gene. The CDR3 loop spans 14 amino acids. CDR1 and CDR2 from the germline V gene are KGHDR and SFDVKD. With 0 bases removed from V and 6 bases from J, the gap between germline ends came to 8 bases. DNA for the CDR3: TGTGCCACCAGTGATTTGGGTAGTTTTCAGCCCCAGCATTTT. Protein: CATSDLGSFQPQHF.

This clone was counted a single time. This chain links TRBV3-1 (or the pseudogene TRBV3-2) with TRBJ2-2, with 7 positions matching TRBD2. Germline CDR1 reads LGHDT; CDR2 reads YNNKEL (reference sequence). The CDR3 runs to 16 residues. V was clipped by 4 bases and J by 1 base; unmatched bases: 6. The CDR3: CASSPREGRNTGELFF. The CDR3 coding sequence is TGTGCCAGCAGCCCTAGGGAGGGGAGGAACACCGGGGAGCTGTTTTTT.

The J gene is TRBJ1-1, the V gene TRBV11-2; D gene unclear. V lost 1 base and J 1 base, leaving 4 bases between the germline ends. The CDR3 sequence is 13 residues long. The germline gives CDR1 SGHAT, CDR2 FQNNGV. The CDR3 DNA reads TGTGCCAGCAGCTTAGGTCAGAACACTGAAGCTTTCTTT. It yields the protein CASSLGQNTEAFF. Full variable domain (rest looked up from reference TRBV11-2 and TRBJ1-1): EAGVAQSPRYKIIEKRQSVAFWCNPISGHATLYWYQQILGQGPKLLIQFQNNGVVDDSQLPKDRFSAERLKGVDSTLKIQPAKLEDSAVYLCASSLGQNTEAFFGQGTRLTVV.

J is TRBJ2-3 and V is TRBV7-9; D remains unclear. The CDR3 is 14 amino acids. The germline V gene has CDR1 SEHNR and CDR2 FQNEAQ (reference sequence). With 1 base removed from V and 2 bases from J, the gap between germline ends came to 7 bases. The CDR3 DNA reads as TGTGCCAGCAGCTTAGTCCGAGCCACAGATACGCAGTATTTT. Translation: CASSLVRATDTQYF.

The chain has TRBV7-9 and TRBJ2-7, with 7 bases lining up with TRBD1. The CDR3 extends over 14 amino acids. V shed 1 base and J 5 bases; nucleotides not matched to a gene: 5. Germline lookup yields CDR1 SEHNR and CDR2 FQNEAQ (reference sequence). The CDR3 DNA is TGTGCCAGCAGCTTAGGACAGGGCTTCCACGAGCAGTACTTC. Residues: CASSLGQGFHEQYF.

V usage is TRBV27 and J usage is TRBJ1-3; no firm D call. CDR3 size: 14 residues. V gave up 5 bases and J gave up 1 base, with 9 bases separating them. Germline values: CDR1 MNHEY, CDR2 SMNVEV (reference sequence). CDR3 nucleotide sequence: TGTGCCAGCAGTGGCCGGGCGTCTGGAAACACCATATATTTT. Its protein product is CASSGRASGNTIYF.

The CDR3 nucleotides read TGTGCCAGCAGTGGGAGGGGGGAGCTGTTTTTT. This translates into CASSGRGELFF. The V gene is TRBV28, the J gene TRBJ2-2; D may be TRBD2 (6 bases). Germline loops: CDR1 MDHEN, CDR2 SYDVKM. The ends were cut back, 5 bases at V and 8 bases at J, with 6 bases in the middle. The CDR3 sequence is 11 residues long.

The chain employs TRBV7-2 and TRBJ2-5; no clear D gene. The CDR3 extends over 14 amino acids. Trimming pared 1 base from V and 1 base from J, leaving 7 bases between. Germline CDR1 reads SGHTA; CDR2 reads FQGNSA. The DNA of the CDR3 is TGTGCCAGCAGCTTAGAGGAGCCCCAAGAGACCCAGTACTTC. The encoded protein is CASSLEEPQETQYF.

V and J are TRBV12-5 and TRBJ1-2; a possible D gene is TRBD1 (6 bases). The V gene's germline CDR1 is LGHNT and CDR2 FRNRAP. The V end was cut by 2 bases, the J end by 7 bases, with 17 bases between. CDR3 length: 15 amino acids. The CDR3 region has the DNA TGTGCTAGTGGTTTGCCGTTAGGGGGGGCGATTGGCTACACCTTC. Protein product: CASGLPLGGAIGYTF.

This chain connects TRBV7-2 to TRBJ1-5; no definite D call. V gave up 0 bases and J gave up 7 bases, with 13 bases separating them. This CDR3 is built from 15 residues. CDR1 and CDR2 (germline): SGHTA, FQGNSA. The CDR3 coding sequence is TGTGCCAGCAGCTTAGCGGAAGGGTTGGGCCAGCCCCAGCATTTT. Its translation: CASSLAEGLGQPQHF.

The J gene is TRBJ2-7, the V gene TRBV4-1; 9 bases map to TRBD2. This CDR3 comprises 17 residues. The V segment lost 0 bases and the J segment 0 bases; nucleotides outside the gene matches: 6. Germline V gene sequence: CDR1 MGHRA, CDR2 YSYEKL. The CDR3 nucleotides are TGCGCCAGCAGCCAAGAAGCAGGACTAGCGCTCTCCTACGAGCAGTACTTC. It translates to CASSQEAGLALSYEQYF.